This T cell receptor (beta chain) was obtained from a study of graft-versus-host responses after intestinal transplantation. The wider study: Tacrolimus plus steroids were given to all recipients for approximately three years, preceded by anti-thymocyte globulin induction.

Study-wide findings and caveats: Declining HvG levels early post-transplant were linked to peak circulating GvH clone levels.

As concerns this clone: Its matching antigen is unknown.

Some clones are missing from TCRdb's copy, which holds only in-frame ones; the method was immunoSEQ multiplex PCR. In the table there are approximately 76,000 clones, around 82% of which are singletons. The material was unstimulated CD4+ T cells sorted from spleen or lymph node cells, obtained before transplant. The TCR originated in a human donor who was the organ donor for an intestinal transplant.

The CDR3, as DNA: TGCGCCAGCAGCTCCGACAGGGCGAACACCGGGGAGCTGTTTTTT. Its translation is CASSSDRANTGELFF. This chain connects TRBV5-1 to TRBJ2-2; 7 nucleotides agree with TRBD1. Germline lookup yields CDR1 SGHRS and CDR2 YFSETQ. The CDR3 is made up of 15 amino acids. Trimming took 3 bases from V and 0 from J; bases not matched to a gene: 2. The full variable domain, completed using reference TRBV5-1 and TRBJ2-2, is KAGVTQTPRYLIKTRGQQVTLSCSPISGHRSVSWYQQTPGQGLQFLFEYFSETQRNKGNFPGRFSGRQFSNSRSEMNVSTLELGDSALYLCASSSDRANTGELFFGEGSRLTVL.